This T cell receptor beta chain was profiled in a study of regulatory T cells in long-lasting Graves disease. Described time point: newly diagnosed GD, antithyroid drugs for less than 3 months. With RNA extracted from PBMCs as input, the TCR library was made. Researchers made TCR beta libraries by using iRepertoire HTBI primers and running Arm-PCR on CDR3 regions. Each CDR3 protein gets one entry after TCRdb re-called the multiplex PCR reads with MiXCR. The sample contains hundreds of thousands of distinct CDR3 sequences, less than 15% of which appear only once. V was pared by 3 bases and J by 3 bases, with 11 bases of the junction left unmatched. The germline V gene encodes CDR1 DFQATT and CDR2 SNEGSKA (reference sequence). This CDR3 region has 16 residues. These same records also appear under a second study, on T cells in Graves' hyperthyroidism and ophthalmopathy. That paper adds: A first-round RT-PCR of the TCR CDR3 used the HTBI primer set.

This specimen consisted of peripheral blood mononuclear cells (PBMCs), obtained at new diagnosis, from a patient treated with antithyroid drugs. The source of this sequence is a man aged 25-45 years with Graves disease. The genes are TRBV20-1 and TRBJ2-5; TRBD1 matches at 9 bases. This chain's CDR3 is CSASLQGASNEETQYF. The CDR3 DNA reads as TGCAGTGCTAGTTTACAGGGGGCGTCGAATGAAGAGACCCAGTACTTC.